One sample yielded the 20 T cell receptor beta chains listed below, sequenced in a study of blood T cell repertoires in COVID-19. Using immunoSEQ multiplex PCR, the repertoire was profiled, and TCRdb retains in-frame clones only, with some absent. The sample carries fewer than 50,000 clones, 87% recorded once. Sequenced input: peripheral blood. These receptors originate from a man aged 55-75 years with COVID-19, enrolled during active disease.

The rearrangement links TRBV18 to TRBJ2-7, with 8 bases that match TRBD1. The CDR3 has 14 residues. The V gene's germline CDR1 is KGHSH and CDR2 LQKENI. The V gene end was trimmed by 3 bases and the J gene end by 5 bases; junction bases not matched to a gene: 6. The CDR3 nucleotides read TGTGCCAGCTCACCCGGGACAGGACTCAACGAGCAGTACTTC. Translation: CASSPGTGLNEQYF.

This rearrangement joins TRBV10-3 to TRBJ1-1, with D possibly matching TRBD1 (5 bases). CDR3 length: 12 residues. Germline V CDR1 and CDR2: ENHRY, SYGVKD. Between the trimmed V and J ends, which lost 10 bases and 1 base, there was a span of 10 bases. The CDR3 region is CATRDSNTEAFF. In DNA form, the CDR3 reads TGTGCCACTAGGGACTCGAACACTGAAGCTTTCTTT.

This clone was found a few times. The V and J genes are TRBV24-1 and TRBJ2-1; TRBD2 matches 12 bases. This CDR3 is built from 21 residues. V was clipped by 6 bases and J by 1 base; unmatched bases: 18. Germline V gene data show CDR1 as KGHDR and CDR2 as SFDVKD. DNA of the CDR3: TGTGCCACCAGTAAAACCCAGGGAACTAGCGGGAGGCCAGGATCCTACAATGAGCAGTTCTTC. Its translation: CATSKTQGTSGRPGSYNEQFF.

The chain links TRBV29-1 to TRBJ1-4, with D unclear. Between the trimmed V and J ends, which lost 2 bases and 8 bases, there was a span of 15 bases. Looked up from germline, CDR1 is SQVTM and CDR2 is ANQGSEA. The CDR3 loop spans 14 amino acids. The CDR3: CSVETGRHNEKLFF. CDR3 bases: TGCAGCGTTGAAACTGGCAGGCATAACGAAAAACTGTTTTTT.

Here the CDR3 DNA reads TGTGCCACAAGGACAGGGGGCTACGAGCAGTACTTC. Its protein product is CATRTGGYEQYF. The V call is TRBV27, the J call TRBJ2-7; 10 bases map to TRBD1. The V gene's germline CDR1 is MNHEY and CDR2 SMNVEV (reference sequence). The V segment lost 10 bases and the J segment 3 bases; nucleotides outside the gene matches: 3. This CDR3 has 12 amino acids.

V gene TRBV28 combines with J gene TRBJ1-5; possible D gene TRBD1, 5 bases. Per the germline V gene, CDR1 is MDHEN and CDR2 is SYDVKM. Trimming shortened V by 4 bases and J by 4 bases, and 8 bases separated the two germline ends. The CDR3 covers 13 residues. The CDR3 spells CASSWGGNQPQHF. The CDR3 DNA sequence: TGTGCCAGCAGTTGGGGGGGGAATCAGCCCCAGCATTTT.

To note about this clone: The same CDR3 arises from other DNA sequences in this sample as well. This rearrangement joins TRBV27 to TRBJ2-1, with a weak D call TRBD1 (6 bases). This CDR3 region has 14 residues. Trimming shortened V by 4 bases and J by 4 bases, and 11 bases separated the two germline ends. Germline V gene sequence: CDR1 MNHEY, CDR2 SMNVEV (reference sequence). For the CDR3, the DNA is TGTGCCAGCAGTTCCAGACAGGCGTACAATGAGCAGTTCTTC. It is translated as CASSSRQAYNEQFF.

The chain has TRBV20-1 and TRBJ2-7; the match to TRBD2 covers 8 bases. The CDR3 has 16 amino acids. CDR1 and CDR2 from the germline V gene are DFQATT and SNEGSKA (reference sequence). V lost 3 bases and J lost 0; bases outside the gene matches: 10. CDR3 sequence: CSASMAGGPNSYEQYF. CDR3 DNA: TGCAGTGCTAGTATGGCGGGAGGTCCTAACTCCTACGAGCAGTACTTC.

This chain uses TRBV6-5 with TRBJ1-2; TRBD1 matches 7 bases. This CDR3 contains 14 residues. With 2 bases clipped from V and 7 bases from J, the junction kept 7 bases outside the gene matches. CDR1 is MNHEY, CDR2 SVGAGI, per germline. This CDR3 reads CASSYTGATGGYTF. The CDR3 DNA reads TGTGCCAGCAGTTACACAGGGGCAACGGGTGGCTACACCTTC.

This clone was seen a single time. The J gene is TRBJ2-5, the V gene TRBV19, with 7 bases aligning to TRBD1. The V and J ends lost 10 bases and 2 bases, in that order; junction bases with no gene match: 7. This CDR3 has 13 amino acids. Germline CDR1 is LNHDA and CDR2 is SQIVND (reference sequence). The CDR3 here is CATTGTAQETQYF. In DNA, the CDR3 is TGTGCCACTACCGGGACAGCTCAAGAGACCCAGTACTTC.

The V gene is TRBV7-6, the J gene TRBJ1-1; D is possibly TRBD1 (5 bases). The ends were cut back, 5 bases at V and 1 base at J, with 14 bases in the middle. CDR3 length equals 15 residues. The germline gives CDR1 SGHVS, CDR2 FNYEAQ. CDR3 in amino acids: CASSPARQGNTEAFF. For the CDR3, the DNA is TGTGCCAGCAGCCCGGCGAGGCAGGGGAACACTGAAGCTTTCTTT.

The count of this clone is one. The rearrangement uses TRBV10-3 and TRBJ2-5, with TRBD1 as a possible D gene (6 bases). The CDR3 is 14 amino acids. The V end was cut by 3 bases, the J end by 2 bases, with 10 bases between. Germline loops: CDR1 ENHRY, CDR2 SYGVKD. The CDR3 here is CAISERDIQETQYF. CDR3 nucleotides: TGTGCCATCAGTGAAAGGGACATACAAGAGACCCAGTACTTC.

This chain uses TRBV5-4 with TRBJ1-2; 8 nucleotides line up with TRBD1. J was trimmed by 4 bases and V by 4 bases; bases with no gene match: 6. Germline-derived CDR1 and CDR2 are SGHNT and YYREEE (reference sequence). The CDR3 is made up of 14 amino acids. CDR3 nucleotide sequence: TGTGCCAGCAGCCCCAGACAGGGGCTCTATGGCTACACCTTC. Protein: CASSPRQGLYGYTF.

The chain employs TRBV5-8 and TRBJ2-2; TRBD2 aligns across 14 bases. V trimming: 2 bases; J trimming: 3 bases; junction bases outside the gene matches: 9. CDR3 size: 19 residues. Germline lookup yields CDR1 SGHTS and CDR2 YDEGEE. The CDR3 bases are TGTGCCAGCAGCTTCCGTGGGACTAGCGGGAGTCAGTACACCGGGGAGCTGTTTTTT. Translation: CASSFRGTSGSQYTGELFF.

The V gene is TRBV6-1, the J gene TRBJ2-3, with D hard to call. The CDR3 is made up of 14 amino acids. Trimming cost V 2 bases and J 2 bases, with 8 bases left between them. Germline values: CDR1 MNHNS, CDR2 SASEGT. The CDR3 sequence: CASSESGNTDTQYF. The DNA for the CDR3 is TGTGCCAGCAGTGAATCAGGCAACACAGATACGCAGTATTTT.

The chain employs TRBV28 and TRBJ1-1; a possible D gene is TRBD1 (6 bases). The CDR3 is 16 amino acids. V was shortened by 2 bases and J by 10 bases, with 23 bases between the two germline ends. Germline V gives CDR1 MDHEN, CDR2 SYDVKM. CDR3 protein: CASSLSGPGGGFGAFF. For the CDR3, the DNA is TGTGCCAGCAGTTTAAGTGGCCCGGGGGGCGGCTTTGGAGCTTTCTTT.

In this sample, this clone turned up once. The chain couples TRBV7-2 to TRBJ1-2; D is ambiguous. Germline-derived CDR1 and CDR2 are SGHTA and FQGNSA. This CDR3 contains 14 residues. Trimming cost V 1 base and J 2 bases, with 8 bases left between them. The CDR3 DNA reads as TGTGCCAGCAGCTTAGATCCACAGAACTATGGCTACACCTTC. It codes for CASSLDPQNYGYTF.

A few counts support this clone. V usage is TRBV13 and J usage is TRBJ2-5; 10 bases fit TRBD2. Germline-derived CDR1 and CDR2 are PRHDT and FYEKMQ (reference sequence). Losses at the gene ends were 4 bases for V and 2 bases for J; bases not matched to a gene: 4. The CDR3 has 15 residues. The DNA for the CDR3 is TGTGCCAGCAGCTCCGGACTAGCGGTGCAAGAGACCCAGTACTTC. Encoded protein: CASSSGLAVQETQYF.

The genes are TRBV19 and TRBJ1-4; D unclear. The germline CDR1 and CDR2 sequences are LNHDA and SQIVND (reference sequence). V was shortened by 6 bases and J by 8 bases, with 10 bases between the two germline ends. The CDR3 has 12 amino acids. CDR3 coding DNA: TGTGCCAGTAGCCCAGCGTACGAAAAACTGTTTTTT. This codes for CASSPAYEKLFF.

The CDR3 DNA reads TGTGCCAGCAGTAGACGGACAGGGGACGCTGGCTACACCTTC. Its translation: CASSRRTGDAGYTF. The genes are TRBV2 and TRBJ1-2; 9 bases align to TRBD1. The germline V gene has CDR1 SNHLY and CDR2 FYNNEI. With 5 bases clipped from V and 7 bases from J, the junction kept 8 bases outside the gene matches. CDR3 length: 14 amino acids.